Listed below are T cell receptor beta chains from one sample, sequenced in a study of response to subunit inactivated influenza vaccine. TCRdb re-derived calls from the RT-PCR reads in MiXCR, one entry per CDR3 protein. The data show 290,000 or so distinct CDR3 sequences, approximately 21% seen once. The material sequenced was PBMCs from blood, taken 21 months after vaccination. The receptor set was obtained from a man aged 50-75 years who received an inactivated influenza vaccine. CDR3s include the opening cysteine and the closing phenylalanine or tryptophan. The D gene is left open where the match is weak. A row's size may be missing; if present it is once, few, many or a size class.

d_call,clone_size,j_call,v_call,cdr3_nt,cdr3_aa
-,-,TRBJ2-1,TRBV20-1,TGCAGTGCCTCCGGCCGCAACACAGATGAGCAGTTCTTC,CSASGRNTDEQFF
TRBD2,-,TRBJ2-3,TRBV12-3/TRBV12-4,TGTGCCAGCAGTTTCAGGGCGAGGCTAGCGGGAAGTTTGTACACAGATACGCAGTATTTT,CASSFRARLAGSLYTDTQYF
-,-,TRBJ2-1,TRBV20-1,TGCAGTGCTAGAGATGCGGGGCGAGTCTACAATGAGCAGTTCTTC,CSARDAGRVYNEQFF
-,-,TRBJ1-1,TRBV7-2,TGTGCCAGCAGCATAAGCACTGAAGCTTTCTTT,CASSISTEAFF
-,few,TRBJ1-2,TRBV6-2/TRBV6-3,TGTGCCAGCAGTTACATCGGGGGCAGCTATGGCTACACCTTC,CASSYIGGSYGYTF
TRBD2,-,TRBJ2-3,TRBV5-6,TGTGCCAGCAGCTTACCCGCTAGCGGGAGCACAGATACGCAGTATTTT,CASSLPASGSTDTQYF
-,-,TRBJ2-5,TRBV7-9,TGTGCCAGCAGCCGTGGGGGGATTCAAGAGACCCAGTACTTC,CASSRGGIQETQYF
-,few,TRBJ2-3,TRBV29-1,TGCAGCGTTGATTTCGCAGATACGCAGTATTTT,CSVDFADTQYF
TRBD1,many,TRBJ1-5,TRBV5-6,TGTGCCAGCAGCTTGCGGAGGACAGGGGGACAATTCGCCTCCCCGCCCCAGCATTTT,CASSLRRTGGQFASPPQHF
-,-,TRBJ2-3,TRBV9,TGTGCCAGCAGCGTAGCCCCCGGGAGCACAGATACGCAGTATTTT,CASSVAPGSTDTQYF
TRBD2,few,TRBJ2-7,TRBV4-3,TGCGCCAGCAGCCCGGGGGACTACTCCTCCTACGAGCAGTACTTC,CASSPGDYSSYEQYF
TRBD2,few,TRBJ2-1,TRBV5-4,TGTGCCAGCAGCATCTTAGCGGGCTCCTTCTACAATGAGCAGTTCTTC,CASSILAGSFYNEQFF
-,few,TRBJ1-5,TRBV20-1,TGCAGTGCTAGAGACGGGGGCAATCAGCCCCAGCATTTT,CSARDGGNQPQHF
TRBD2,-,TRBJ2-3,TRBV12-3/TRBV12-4,TGTGCCAGCAGTTCTCTAGCGGGAGCAGGCACAGATACGCAGTATTTT,CASSSLAGAGTDTQYF
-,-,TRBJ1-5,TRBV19,TGTGCCAGTAGAGACACCCTAAGGGGCATTACAGATCAGCCCCAGCATTTT,CASRDTLRGITDQPQHF
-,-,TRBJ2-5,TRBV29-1,TGCAGCGGCGGGACACCTAACCAAGAGACCCAGTACTTC,CSGGTPNQETQYF
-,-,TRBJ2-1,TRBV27,TGTGCCAGCAGTTTGAGGGGACACCATGAGCAGTTCTTC,CASSLRGHHEQFF